The rows below give T cell receptor beta chains drawn from one sample of a study of T cell clones after liver transplantation. Sequencing used immunoSEQ multiplex PCR; TCRdb keeps in-frame clones, though not all of them. Of about 72,000 clones detected, more than 90% appear once; the ten largest clones hold under 3.5%. Sequencing used CD4+ T cells from blood, obtained before liver transplant. Receptors originate from a human donor who received a liver transplant. The conserved cysteine and the conserved F or W are not part of the CDR3 here.

CDR3 length	V gene	J gene	CDR3 protein
14	TRBV7-6	TRBJ2-1	ASSSGTSSAHNEQF
13	TRBV11-2	TRBJ1-2	ASSFYSRGNYGYT
16	TRBV27	TRBJ2-1	ASSPFRASDASYNEQF
12	TRBV6-5	TRBJ2-5	ASSRQGFTETQY
11	TRBV11-3	TRBJ2-1	ASSFPTSGGQF
10	TRBV9	TRBJ2-7	ASSPRDGEQY
10	TRBV9	TRBJ1-2	ASSDGNYGYT
12	TRBV7-6	TRBJ2-5	ASSLGLRSETQY
13	TRBV30	TRBJ1-3	AWSVNRGTGNTIY
9	TRBV19	TRBJ2-7	ASGTFYEQY
13	TRBV2	TRBJ2-1	ASSEAGGAGNEQF
13	TRBV5-6	TRBJ2-7	ASSVRRDFTYEQY
11	TRBV28	TRBJ1-3	ASSHREGNTIY
11	TRBV15	TRBJ2-3	ATSRGQADTQY
12	TRBV5-1	TRBJ2-5	ASSLESGQETQY
14	TRBV6-1	TRBJ2-3	ASSVAIGGVTDTQY
15	TRBV9	TRBJ2-7	ASSVGLAGEGDYEQY
15	TRBV7-2	TRBJ2-7	ASSYKTTSGSSYEQY
11	TRBV2	TRBJ2-1	ASSEAAAGVLV
14	TRBV27	TRBJ2-7	ASSAHGRGNSYEQY
11	TRBV6-1	TRBJ1-1	AISGTVNTEAF
10	TRBV28	TRBJ1-5	ASSFRDQPQH
13	TRBV28	TRBJ2-5	ASSSPGLGVETQY
13	TRBV7-8	TRBJ2-7	ASSSGLQRNSEQY
12	TRBV2	TRBJ2-2	ASSVGLGYGELF
12	TRBV28	TRBJ1-2	ASSLSGRNYGYT
11	TRBV14	TRBJ2-2	ASSQNRAGELF
11	TRBV7-7	TRBJ2-1	ASSLELEGGQF
13	TRBV7-3	TRBJ2-1	ASSPRKGPFLEQF
13	TRBV9	TRBJ2-7	ASSVSTGARYEQY
13	TRBV2	TRBJ1-5	ASSEKTPANQPQH
11	TRBV5-1	TRBJ2-2	ASSLLYTGELF
14	TRBV10-3	TRBJ2-7	AISPQGLEGNYEQY
9	TRBV21-1	TRBJ1-2	ASSKEGHYT
11	TRBV19	TRBJ1-2	ASSPTGNYGYT
16	TRBV4-3	TRBJ2-1	ASSQDPTPGTSHNEQF
15	TRBV6-1	TRBJ2-7	ASSDELGLAQTYEQY
13	TRBV5-1	TRBJ2-3	ASSLNSGSTDTQY
14	TRBV2	TRBJ2-2	ASRDRTSGSGGELF
13	TRBV7-6	TRBJ1-4	ASSVDGTTNEKLF
14	TRBV2	TRBJ1-5	ASSEGFGGFGQPQH
14	TRBV27	TRBJ1-1	ASSLGVRVRGTEAF
13	TRBV28	TRBJ1-1	ASSPEDRGWTEAF
13	TRBV4-1	TRBJ2-5	ASSQVGLAAETQY
14	TRBV4-1	TRBJ2-2	ASSHPRTANTGELF
16	TRBV5-1	TRBJ2-7	ASSLAPRGGSLSYEQY
13	TRBV7-2	TRBJ2-1	ASSSTGASGGEQF
14	TRBV27	TRBJ2-1	ASAVRTSGPYNEQF
10	TRBV2	TRBJ2-5	ASRAGQETQY
13	TRBV7-3	TRBJ2-5	ASSLTRTGGETQY
14	TRBV5-4	TRBJ2-5	ASSAQTSGSKETQY
13	TRBV19	TRBJ2-2	ASNKREWNTGELF